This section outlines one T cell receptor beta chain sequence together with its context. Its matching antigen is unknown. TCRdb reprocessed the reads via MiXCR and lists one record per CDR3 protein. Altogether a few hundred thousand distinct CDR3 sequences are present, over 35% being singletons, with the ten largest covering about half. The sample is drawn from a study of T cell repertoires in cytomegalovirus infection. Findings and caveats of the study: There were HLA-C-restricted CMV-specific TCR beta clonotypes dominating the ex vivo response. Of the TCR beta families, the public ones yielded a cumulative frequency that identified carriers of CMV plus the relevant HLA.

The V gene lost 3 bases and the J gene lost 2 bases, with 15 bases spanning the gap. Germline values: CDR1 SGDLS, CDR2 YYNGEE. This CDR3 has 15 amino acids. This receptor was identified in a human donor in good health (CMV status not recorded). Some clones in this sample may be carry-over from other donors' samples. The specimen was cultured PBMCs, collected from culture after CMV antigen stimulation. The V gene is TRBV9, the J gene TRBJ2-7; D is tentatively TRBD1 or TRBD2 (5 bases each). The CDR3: CASSARDGKTYEQYF. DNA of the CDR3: TGTGCCAGCAGCGCCCGGGACGGTAAAACCTACGAGCAGTACTTC.